The 5 T cell receptor beta chains below were found in one sample sequenced in a study of shared clonotypes between healthy human individuals. Using immunoSEQ multiplex PCR, the repertoire was profiled, and TCRdb retains in-frame clones only, with some absent. The data show around 700,000 clones, approximately 73% seen once. The sample comprised memory CD4+ T cells sorted from blood. Subset reported: CD45RA-negative fraction. These receptors were collected from a woman aged 25 to 39 in good health.

This chain joins TRBV30 and TRBJ1-6; the match to TRBD1 covers 8 bases. The length of the CDR3 is 16 residues. V was pared by 4 bases and J by 7 bases, with 12 bases of the junction left unmatched. Germline V gene lookup returns CDR1 GTSNPN and CDR2 SVGIG (reference sequence). The CDR3 coding sequence is TGTGCCTGGACTCGCCCCTGGGACAGGCGCAATTCACCCCTCCACTTT. Its protein product is CAWTRPWDRRNSPLHF.

The J gene is TRBJ2-5, the V gene TRBV5-5; tentatively, D is TRBD2 (6 bases). Trimming stripped 4 bases from V and 2 bases from J, with 18 bases between. Germline CDR1 is SGHKS and CDR2 is YYEKEE (reference sequence). The CDR3 contains 16 residues. The CDR3 DNA reads as TGTGCCAGCAGCCCCCTCGGGGGAGCGCGGCAAGAGACCCAGTACTTC. Amino acids: CASSPLGGARQETQYF.

The rearrangement links TRBV2 to TRBJ1-3; 9 bases are a match to TRBD1. Trimming removed 0 bases from V and 7 bases from J; junction bases left unmatched: 4. CDR1 is SNHLY and CDR2 is FYNNEI in the germline V gene. This CDR3 is built from 15 residues. The CDR3, as DNA: TGTGCCAGCAGTGAAGCGGGACAGGGTCCCAACACCATATATTTT. Amino acid sequence: CASSEAGQGPNTIYF.

The chain joins TRBV19 to TRBJ2-3; D unclear. This CDR3 is built from 14 residues. V lost 3 bases and J 1 base, leaving 8 bases between the germline ends. Germline V gene sequence: CDR1 LNHDA, CDR2 SQIVND (reference sequence). CDR3 in amino acids: CASSISQGTDTQYF. CDR3 coding DNA: TGTGCCAGTAGTATTAGTCAGGGCACAGATACGCAGTATTTT.

The chain carries TRBV5-4 and TRBJ1-2; D may be TRBD1 (5 bases). CDR1 SGHNT and CDR2 YYREEE come from the germline V gene (reference sequence). The CDR3 has 13 amino acids. V lost 5 bases to trimming and J lost 4 bases, with 12 bases between them. CDR3 sequence (DNA): TGTGCCAGCAGTCGGGACGGACCCTATGGCTACACCTTC. This codes for CASSRDGPYGYTF.